The 3 T cell receptor beta chains below were found in one sample sequenced in a study of T cells after somatic rescue of genetic block. The protocol was immunoSEQ multiplex PCR, while the TCRdb copy is restricted to in-frame clones and leaves out a portion. The top ten clones hold around 1.6% of a sample with 80,000 to 100,000 clones, about 90% of them seen once. The source material was peripheral blood mononuclear cells (PBMCs). The source is a young woman.

The chain has TRBV6-5 and TRBJ2-7; TRBD2 aligns across 12 bases. The ends lost 8 bases at V and 4 bases at J; junction bases unmatched: 3. Germline CDR1 MNHEY, CDR2 SVGAGI. The CDR3 runs 13 residues. CDR3 sequence (DNA): TGTGCCAGCTCTAGCGGGAGGGAATACGAGCAGTACTTC. This encodes CASSSGREYEQYF.

The CDR3 spells CASSLERGGGNEQFF. CDR3 in DNA: TGTGCCAGCAGCTTGGAGCGGGGGGGAGGAAATGAGCAGTTCTTC. V is TRBV5-8 and J is TRBJ2-1; 10 bases match TRBD2. Germline-derived CDR1 and CDR2 are SGHTS and YDEGEE. Unmatched junction bases numbered 4, after V lost 0 bases and J lost 7 bases. The CDR3 has 15 amino acids.

The chain combines TRBV7-8 with TRBJ1-2; TRBD1 might be the D (6 bases). V gave up 2 bases and J gave up 1 base, with 14 bases separating them. From germline, CDR1 is SGHVS and CDR2 FQNEAQ. The CDR3 consists of 16 residues. The CDR3 is CASSLPRGGINYGYTF. For the CDR3, the DNA is TGTGCCAGCAGCTTACCCAGGGGAGGGATTAACTATGGCTACACCTTC.